This TCR beta chain was recovered during a study of T cell changes during pregnancy in multiple sclerosis. TCRdb's table, derived via immunoSEQ multiplex PCR, lists solely in-frame clones and lacks some. The sample has 25,000 to 30,000 clones; about 83% are singletons. The CDR3 loop spans 12 amino acids. Germline V CDR1 and CDR2: SGHAT, FQNNGV. V lost 3 bases, J lost 5 bases, and 8 bases lay in between. The J gene is TRBJ2-7, the V gene TRBV11-2; TRBD2 might be the D (5 bases). The receptor was derived from a female donor with multiple sclerosis, enrolled in a pregnancy study. The sequencing used CD8+ T cells from peripheral blood mononuclear cells, collected after pregnancy. CDR3 sequence: CASSFPGDEQYF. The CDR3 DNA reads TGTGCCAGCAGCTTTCCCGGGGACGAGCAGTACTTC.